Each of the 10 T cell receptor beta chains below was sequenced from the same sample in a study of T-cell memory formation after mild COVID-19. TCRdb passed the 5' RACE reads through MiXCR, listing each CDR3 protein once. The sample includes hundreds of thousands of distinct CDR3 sequences, about 17% of them seen just once. The sequenced sample consisted of PBMCs or a T cell subset sorted from them (not recorded which). These receptors all stem from a man between 18 and 35 years old who had mild COVID-19 (a few samples of this study predate the infection). Cell type and time point are not known.

A note on this clonotype: One end of the junction varies from germline; a read error may be responsible. This rearrangement joins TRBV7-9 to TRBJ2-6; possibly TRBD2 for D (5 bases). CDR3 size: 17 residues. From germline, CDR1 is SEHNR and CDR2 FQNEAQ (reference sequence). The CDR3 loop is CASSLAGSHSGDNVLTF. The CDR3, as DNA: TGTGCCAGCAGCTTAGCAGGGAGCCACTCTGGGGACAACGTCCTGACTTTC.

This clonotype has just a few counts. J is TRBJ2-3 and V is TRBV7-2; 8 nucleotides line up with TRBD2. The germline CDR1 and CDR2 sequences are SGHTA and FQGNSA. V lost 5 bases and J lost 6; bases outside the gene matches: 7. CDR3 length: 14 residues. The CDR3 is CASSPRPGGDTQYF. As DNA, the CDR3 is TGTGCCAGCAGCCCCCGTCCGGGGGGGGATACGCAGTATTTT.

The chain is built from TRBV5-5 and TRBJ1-1; D ambiguous. Trimming removed 0 bases from V and 2 bases from J, with 11 bases in between. The CDR3 loop spans 15 amino acids. Germline V gene data show CDR1 as SGHKS and CDR2 as YYEKEE (reference sequence). The CDR3 is CASSLDFASNTEAFF. CDR3 coding DNA: TGTGCCAGCAGCTTGGACTTTGCCAGCAACACTGAAGCTTTCTTT.

This clonotype was counted at least ten times. V and J are TRBV10-3 and TRBJ1-2; no clear D gene. The CDR3 runs 12 residues. CDR1 is ENHRY and CDR2 is SYGVKD in the germline V gene. Trimming removed 6 bases at V and 1 base at J, with 6 bases between. CDR3 sequence reads: CAIRRHNYGYTF. The DNA of the CDR3 is TGTGCCATCAGAAGACATAACTATGGCTACACCTTC.

This clonotype turned up a few times. The chain recombines TRBV11-3 with TRBJ2-1, with D possibly matching TRBD2 (7 bases). Trimming cost V 3 bases and J 9 bases, with 12 bases left between them. Germline-derived CDR1 and CDR2 are SGHNT and YENEEA. The CDR3 consists of 13 residues. CDR3 sequence: CASSLNREGEQFF. CDR3 DNA sequence: TGTGCCAGCAGCTTGAACAGGGAGGGTGAGCAGTTCTTC.

This clonotype came up many times. The chain carries TRBV9 and TRBJ1-1; 9 nucleotides align to TRBD1. The CDR3 has 14 residues. Per germline, CDR1 SGDLS and CDR2 YYNGEE. With 1 base clipped from V and 5 bases from J, the junction kept 3 bases outside the gene matches. CDR3 sequence reads: CASSVTGGWTEAFF. The CDR3 nucleotides read TGTGCCAGCAGCGTAACAGGGGGCTGGACTGAAGCTTTCTTT.

This clonotype was recorded a few times. J is TRBJ2-7 and V is TRBV5-4, with 8 bases that match TRBD2. V dropped 3 bases and J dropped 6; count of bases not matched to a gene: 14. Germline-derived CDR1 and CDR2 are SGHNT and YYREEE (reference sequence). The CDR3 sequence is 16 residues long. CDR3: CASSSKGLGKWGEQYF. CDR3 DNA: TGTGCCAGCAGCTCGAAGGGACTAGGCAAATGGGGCGAGCAGTACTTC.

This clonotype showed up many times. V usage is TRBV20-1 and J usage is TRBJ2-4; perhaps TRBD1 as D (6 bases). The CDR3 is made up of 14 amino acids. V shed 3 bases and J shed 0 bases, with 9 bases lying between them. Per germline, CDR1 DFQATT and CDR2 SNEGSKA (reference sequence). For the CDR3, the DNA is TGCAGTGCTAGGGACAGCCTAGCCAAAAACATTCAGTACTTC. Its protein is CSARDSLAKNIQYF.

This clonotype was seen only a few times. The chain links TRBV7-2 to TRBJ2-4; D is ambiguous. With 1 base removed from V and 9 bases from J, the gap between germline ends came to 4 bases. Germline CDR1 is SGHTA and CDR2 is FQGNSA. The CDR3 is 11 amino acids. The CDR3 reads CASSLVGIQYF. The CDR3 DNA follows: TGTGCCAGCAGCTTAGTGGGCATTCAGTACTTC. The whole variable domain, remainder taken from reference TRBV7-2 and TRBJ2-4, is GAGVSQSPSNKVTEKGKDVELRCDPISGHTALYWYRQSLGQGLEFLIYFQGNSAPDKSGLPSDRFSAERTGGSVSTLTIQRTQQEDSAVYLCASSLVGIQYFGAGTRLSVL.

This clonotype has more than one count but fewer than ten. The chain recombines TRBV12-3 or TRBV12-4 with TRBJ2-1, with 10 bases identical to TRBD1. After removal of 5 bases from V and 5 bases from J, the junction contained 9 bases not matched to a gene. The CDR3 has 16 amino acids. CDR3 nucleotides: TGTGCCAGCAGTGACAGGGGGCCAGACCAGCACAATGAGCAGTTCTTC. The encoded protein is CASSDRGPDQHNEQFF.